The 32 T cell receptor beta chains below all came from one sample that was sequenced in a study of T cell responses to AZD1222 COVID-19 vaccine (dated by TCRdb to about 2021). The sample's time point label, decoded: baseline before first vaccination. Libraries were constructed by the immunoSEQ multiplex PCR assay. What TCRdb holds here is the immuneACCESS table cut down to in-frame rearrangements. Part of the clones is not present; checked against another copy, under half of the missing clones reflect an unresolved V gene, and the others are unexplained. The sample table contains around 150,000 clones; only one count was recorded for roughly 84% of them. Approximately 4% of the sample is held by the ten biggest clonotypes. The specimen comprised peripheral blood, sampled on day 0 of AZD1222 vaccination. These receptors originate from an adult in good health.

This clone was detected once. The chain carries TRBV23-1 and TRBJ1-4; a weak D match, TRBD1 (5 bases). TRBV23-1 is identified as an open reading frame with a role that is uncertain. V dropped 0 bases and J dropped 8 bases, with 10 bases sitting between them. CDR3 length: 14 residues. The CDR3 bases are TGCGCCAGCAGTCAATCGTGGGGCAACGAAAAACTGTTTTTT. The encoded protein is CASSQSWGNEKLFF.

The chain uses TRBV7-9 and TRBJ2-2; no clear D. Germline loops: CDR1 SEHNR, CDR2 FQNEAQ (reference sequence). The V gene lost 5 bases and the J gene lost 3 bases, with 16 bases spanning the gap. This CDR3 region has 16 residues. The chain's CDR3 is CASSPRGQADTGELFF. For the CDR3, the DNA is TGTGCCAGCAGCCCTCGTGGGCAGGCCGACACCGGGGAGCTGTTTTTT.

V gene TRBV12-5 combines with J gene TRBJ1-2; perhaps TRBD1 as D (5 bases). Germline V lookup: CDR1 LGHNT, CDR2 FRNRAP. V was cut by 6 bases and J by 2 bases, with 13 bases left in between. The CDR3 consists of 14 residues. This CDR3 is CASGYLGTNYGYTF. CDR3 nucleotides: TGTGCTAGTGGGTACCTCGGGACCAACTATGGCTACACCTTC.

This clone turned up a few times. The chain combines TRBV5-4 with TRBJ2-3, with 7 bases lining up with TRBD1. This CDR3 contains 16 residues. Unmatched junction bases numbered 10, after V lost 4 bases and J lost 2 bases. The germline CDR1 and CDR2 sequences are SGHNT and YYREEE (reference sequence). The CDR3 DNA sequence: TGTGCCAGCAGCCCTACAACAGGGGTTCCCACAGATACGCAGTATTTT. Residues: CASSPTTGVPTDTQYF.

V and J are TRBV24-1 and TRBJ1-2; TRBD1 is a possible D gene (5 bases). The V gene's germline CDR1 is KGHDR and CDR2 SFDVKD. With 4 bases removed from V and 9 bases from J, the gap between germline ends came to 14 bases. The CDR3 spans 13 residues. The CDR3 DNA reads TGTGCCACCAGTGACACCCAGGGTTACCGCTACACCTTC. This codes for CATSDTQGYRYTF.

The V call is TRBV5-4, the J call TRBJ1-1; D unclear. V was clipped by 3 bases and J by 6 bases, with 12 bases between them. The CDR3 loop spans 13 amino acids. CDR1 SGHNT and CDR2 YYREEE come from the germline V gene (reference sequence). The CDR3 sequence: CASSYLSGAEAFF. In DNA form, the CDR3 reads TGTGCCAGCAGCTACTTATCAGGAGCTGAAGCTTTCTTT.

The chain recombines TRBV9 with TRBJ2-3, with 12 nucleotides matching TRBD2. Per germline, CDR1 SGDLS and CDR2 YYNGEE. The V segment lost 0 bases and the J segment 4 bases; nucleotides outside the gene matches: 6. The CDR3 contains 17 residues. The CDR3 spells CASSVARTSGDADTQYF. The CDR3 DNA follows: TGTGCCAGCAGCGTAGCGAGGACTAGCGGGGATGCAGATACGCAGTATTTT.

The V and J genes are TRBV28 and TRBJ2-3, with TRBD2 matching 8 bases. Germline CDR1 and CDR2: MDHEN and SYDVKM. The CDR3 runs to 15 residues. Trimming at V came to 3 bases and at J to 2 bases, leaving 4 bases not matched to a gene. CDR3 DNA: TGTGCCAGCAGTTTTTCGCGGGGGGACACAGATACGCAGTATTTT. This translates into CASSFSRGDTDTQYF. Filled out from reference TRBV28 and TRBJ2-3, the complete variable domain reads DVKVTQSSRYLVKRTGEKVFLECVQDMDHENMFWYRQDPGLGLRLIYFSYDVKMKEKGDIPEGYSVSREKKERFSLILESASTNQTSMYLCASSFSRGDTDTQYFGPGTRLTVL.

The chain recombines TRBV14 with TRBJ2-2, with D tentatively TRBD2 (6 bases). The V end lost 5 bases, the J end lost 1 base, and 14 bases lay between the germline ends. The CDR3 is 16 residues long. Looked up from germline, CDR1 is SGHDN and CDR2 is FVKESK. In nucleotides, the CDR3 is TGTGCCAGCAGCAGAGGGGTAGCGGTGAACACCGGGGAGCTGTTTTTT. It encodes CASSRGVAVNTGELFF.

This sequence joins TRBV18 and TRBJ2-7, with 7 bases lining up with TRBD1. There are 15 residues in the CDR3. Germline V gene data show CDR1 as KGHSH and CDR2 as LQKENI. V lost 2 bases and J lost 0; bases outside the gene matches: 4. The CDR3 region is CASSPKRDSSYEQYF. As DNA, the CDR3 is TGTGCCAGCTCACCAAAAAGGGACAGCTCCTACGAGCAGTACTTC.

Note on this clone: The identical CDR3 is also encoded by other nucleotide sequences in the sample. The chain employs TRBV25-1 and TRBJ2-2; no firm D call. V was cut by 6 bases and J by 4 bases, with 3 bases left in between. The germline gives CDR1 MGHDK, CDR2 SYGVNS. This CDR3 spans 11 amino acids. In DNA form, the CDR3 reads TGTGCCAGCAGACGCACCGGGGAGCTGTTTTTT. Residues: CASRRTGELFF.

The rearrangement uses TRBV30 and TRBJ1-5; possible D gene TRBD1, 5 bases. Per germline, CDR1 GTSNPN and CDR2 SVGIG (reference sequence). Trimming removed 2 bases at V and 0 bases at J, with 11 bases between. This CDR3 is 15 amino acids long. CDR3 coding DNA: TGTGCCTGGAGTCGGGGGGGGACTAGCAATCAGCCCCAGCATTTT. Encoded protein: CAWSRGGTSNQPQHF. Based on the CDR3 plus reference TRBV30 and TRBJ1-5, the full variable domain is SQTIHQWPATLVQPVGSPLSLECTVEGTSNPNLYWYRQAAGRGLQLLFYSVGIGQISSEVPQNLSASRPQDRQFILSSKKLLLSDSGFYLCAWSRGGTSNQPQHFGDGTRLSIL.

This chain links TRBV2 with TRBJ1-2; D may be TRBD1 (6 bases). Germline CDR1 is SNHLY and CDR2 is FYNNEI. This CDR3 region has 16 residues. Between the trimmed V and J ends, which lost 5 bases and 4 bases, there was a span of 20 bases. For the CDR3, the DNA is TGTGCCAGCAGTCCCCAAGAGGGGGGAGGGATCTATGGCTACACCTTC. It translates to CASSPQEGGGIYGYTF.

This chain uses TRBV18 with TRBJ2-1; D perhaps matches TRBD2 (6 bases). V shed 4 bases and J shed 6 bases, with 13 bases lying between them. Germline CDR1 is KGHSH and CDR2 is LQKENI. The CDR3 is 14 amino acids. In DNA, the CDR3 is TGTGCCAGCTCACGGACTACCCCCGGCAATGAGCAGTTCTTC. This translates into CASSRTTPGNEQFF. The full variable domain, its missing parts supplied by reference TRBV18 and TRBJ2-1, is NAGVMQNPRHLVRRRGQEARLRCSPMKGHSHVYWYRQLPEEGLKFMVYLQKENIIDESGMPKERFSAEFPKEGPSILRIQQVVRGDSAAYFCASSRTTPGNEQFFGPGTRLTVL.

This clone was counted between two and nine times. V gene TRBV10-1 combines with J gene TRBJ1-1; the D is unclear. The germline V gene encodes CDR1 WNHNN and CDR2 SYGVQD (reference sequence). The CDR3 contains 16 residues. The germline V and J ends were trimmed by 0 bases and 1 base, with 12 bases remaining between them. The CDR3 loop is CASSESRQTTNTEAFF. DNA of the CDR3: TGCGCCAGCAGTGAGTCGCGTCAAACCACGAACACTGAAGCTTTCTTT.

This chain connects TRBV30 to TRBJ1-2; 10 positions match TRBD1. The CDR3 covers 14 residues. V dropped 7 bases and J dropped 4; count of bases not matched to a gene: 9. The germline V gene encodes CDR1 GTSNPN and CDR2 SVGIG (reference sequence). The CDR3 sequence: CASDAGTGVYGYTF. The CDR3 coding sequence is TGTGCCTCCGACGCCGGGACAGGGGTCTATGGCTACACCTTC. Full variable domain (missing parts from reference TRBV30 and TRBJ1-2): SQTIHQWPATLVQPVGSPLSLECTVEGTSNPNLYWYRQAAGRGLQLLFYSVGIGQISSEVPQNLSASRPQDRQFILSSKKLLLSDSGFYLCASDAGTGVYGYTFGSGTRLTVV.

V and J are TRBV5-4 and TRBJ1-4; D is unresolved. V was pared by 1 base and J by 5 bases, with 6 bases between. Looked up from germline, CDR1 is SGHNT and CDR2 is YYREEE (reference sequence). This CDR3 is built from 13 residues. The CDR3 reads CASSLRPNEKLFF. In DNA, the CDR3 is TGTGCCAGCAGCTTGCGGCCGAATGAAAAACTGTTTTTT.

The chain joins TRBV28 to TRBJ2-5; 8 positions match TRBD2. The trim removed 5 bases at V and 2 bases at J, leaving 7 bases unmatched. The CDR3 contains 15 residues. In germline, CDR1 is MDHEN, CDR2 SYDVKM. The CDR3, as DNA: TGTGCCAGCAGTGCTGACGCGGGGGGACAAGAGACCCAGTACTTC. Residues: CASSADAGGQETQYF.

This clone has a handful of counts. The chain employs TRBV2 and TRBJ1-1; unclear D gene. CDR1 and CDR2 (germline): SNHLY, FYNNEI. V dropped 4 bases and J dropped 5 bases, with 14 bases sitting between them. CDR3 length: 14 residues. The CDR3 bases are TGTGCCAGCAGTGGGGATTTACGAGGGACTGAAGCTTTCTTT. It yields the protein CASSGDLRGTEAFF.

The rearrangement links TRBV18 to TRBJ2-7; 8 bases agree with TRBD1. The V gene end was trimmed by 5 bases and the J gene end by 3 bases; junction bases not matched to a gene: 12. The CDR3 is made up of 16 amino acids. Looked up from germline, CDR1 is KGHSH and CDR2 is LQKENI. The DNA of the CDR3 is TGTGCCAGCTCAACACTCCCTTCCGGGACAGGCTACGAGCAGTACTTC. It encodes CASSTLPSGTGYEQYF.

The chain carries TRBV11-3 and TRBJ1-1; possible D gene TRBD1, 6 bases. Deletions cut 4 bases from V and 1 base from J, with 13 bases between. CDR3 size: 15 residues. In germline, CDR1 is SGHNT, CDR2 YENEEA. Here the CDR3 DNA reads TGTGCCAGCAGCTCGAGCCAGACAGGGAACACTGAAGCTTTCTTT. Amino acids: CASSSSQTGNTEAFF.

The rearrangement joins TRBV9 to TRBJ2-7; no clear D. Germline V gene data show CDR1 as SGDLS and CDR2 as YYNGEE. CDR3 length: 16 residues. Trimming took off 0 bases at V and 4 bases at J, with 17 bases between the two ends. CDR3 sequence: CASSVAGEPLLYEQYF. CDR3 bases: TGTGCCAGCAGCGTAGCTGGAGAGCCCCTCTTGTACGAGCAGTACTTC.

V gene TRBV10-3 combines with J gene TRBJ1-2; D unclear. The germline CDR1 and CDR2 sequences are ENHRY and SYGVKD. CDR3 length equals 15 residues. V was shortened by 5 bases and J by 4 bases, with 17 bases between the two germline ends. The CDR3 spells CAISPGVGGPYGYTF. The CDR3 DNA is TGTGCCATCAGTCCGGGCGTCGGCGGACCCTATGGCTACACCTTC.

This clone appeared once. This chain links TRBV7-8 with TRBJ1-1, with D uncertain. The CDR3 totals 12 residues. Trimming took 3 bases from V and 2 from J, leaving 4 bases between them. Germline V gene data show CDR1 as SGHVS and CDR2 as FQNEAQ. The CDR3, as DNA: TGTGCCAGCAGCTTCAGTAACACTGAAGCTTTCTTT. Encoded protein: CASSFSNTEAFF. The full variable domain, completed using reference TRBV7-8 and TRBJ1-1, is GAGVSQSPRYKVAKRGQDVALRCDPISGHVSLFWYQQALGQGPEFLTYFQNEAQLDKSGLPSDRFFAERPEGSVSTLKIQRTQQEDSAVYLCASSFSNTEAFFGQGTRLTVV.

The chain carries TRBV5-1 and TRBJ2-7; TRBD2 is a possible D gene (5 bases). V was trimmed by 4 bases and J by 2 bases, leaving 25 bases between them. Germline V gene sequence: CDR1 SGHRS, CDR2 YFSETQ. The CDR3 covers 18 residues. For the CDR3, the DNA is TGCGCCAGCAGCCCCCTAGTAGGAGGCACTTTAGGCGCCTACGAGCAGTACTTC. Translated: CASSPLVGGTLGAYEQYF.

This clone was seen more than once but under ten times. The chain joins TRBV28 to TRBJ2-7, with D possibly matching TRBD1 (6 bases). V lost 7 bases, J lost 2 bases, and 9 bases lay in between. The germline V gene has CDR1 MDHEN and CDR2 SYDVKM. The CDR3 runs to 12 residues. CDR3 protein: CASNTGTYEQYF. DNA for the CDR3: TGTGCCAGCAACACAGGGACCTACGAGCAGTACTTC.

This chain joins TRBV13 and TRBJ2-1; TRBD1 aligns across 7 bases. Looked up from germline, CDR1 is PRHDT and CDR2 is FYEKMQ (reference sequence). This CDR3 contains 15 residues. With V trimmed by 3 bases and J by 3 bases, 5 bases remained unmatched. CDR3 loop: CASSLARGYYNEQFF. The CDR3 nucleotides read TGTGCCAGCAGCTTGGCCAGGGGGTACTACAATGAGCAGTTCTTC. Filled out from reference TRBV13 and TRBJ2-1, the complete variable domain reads AAGVIQSPRHLIKEKRETATLKCYPIPRHDTVYWYQQGPGQDPQFLISFYEKMQSDKGSIPDRFSAQQFSDYHSELNMSSLELGDSALYFCASSLARGYYNEQFFGPGTRLTVL.

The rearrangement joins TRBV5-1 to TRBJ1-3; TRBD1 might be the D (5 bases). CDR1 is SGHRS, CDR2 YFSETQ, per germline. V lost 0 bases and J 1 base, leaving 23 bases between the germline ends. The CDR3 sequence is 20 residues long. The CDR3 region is CASSLDRGSGLSGSGNTIYF. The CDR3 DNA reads TGCGCCAGCAGCTTGGACAGAGGATCGGGGCTATCAGGATCTGGAAACACCATATATTTT.

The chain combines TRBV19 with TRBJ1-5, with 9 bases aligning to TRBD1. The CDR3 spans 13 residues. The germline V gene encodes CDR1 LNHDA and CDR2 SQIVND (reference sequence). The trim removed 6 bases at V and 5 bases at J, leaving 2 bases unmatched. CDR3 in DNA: TGTGCCAGTAGGAGACAGGGGGATCAGCCCCAGCATTTT. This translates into CASRRQGDQPQHF.

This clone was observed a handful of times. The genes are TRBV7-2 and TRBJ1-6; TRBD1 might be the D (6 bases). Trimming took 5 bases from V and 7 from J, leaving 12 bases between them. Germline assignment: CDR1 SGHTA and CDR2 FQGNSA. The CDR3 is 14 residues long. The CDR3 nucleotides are TGTGCCAGCAGCCAAGGGGGAAGGAATTCACCCCTCCACTTT. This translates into CASSQGGRNSPLHF.

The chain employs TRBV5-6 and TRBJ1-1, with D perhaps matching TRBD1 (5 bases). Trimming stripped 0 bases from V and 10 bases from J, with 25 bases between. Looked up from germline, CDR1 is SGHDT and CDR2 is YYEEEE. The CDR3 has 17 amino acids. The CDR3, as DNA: TGTGCCAGCAGCTTGGGGGGACCTAACTCAATTCGCGTTGGAGCTTTCTTT. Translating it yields CASSLGGPNSIRVGAFF.

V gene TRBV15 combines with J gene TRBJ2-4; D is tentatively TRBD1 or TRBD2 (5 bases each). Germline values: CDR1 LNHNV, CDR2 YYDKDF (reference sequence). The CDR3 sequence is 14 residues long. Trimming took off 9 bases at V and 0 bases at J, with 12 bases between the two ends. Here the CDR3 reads CATRDHLAKNIQYF. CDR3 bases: TGTGCCACAAGGGACCACTTAGCCAAAAACATTCAGTACTTC.